The sequence of this TCR beta chain was determined in a study of blood T cell repertoires in COVID-19. Study as a whole: Samples of COVID-19 (acute and convalescent) were obtained from the United States, Italy and Spain. T cells, B-cell-depleted T cells, or PBMCs supplied cDNA or gDNA.

V lost 4 bases and J 9 bases, leaving 15 bases between the germline ends. Per germline, CDR1 LNHDA and CDR2 SQIVND (reference sequence). The CDR3 spans 13 residues. In the original processing: Estimated nucleated cell counts came from reference gene primer amplification. The assay was immunoSEQ multiplex PCR, and TCRdb's table has in-frame clones only and misses some. That table furnishes V, J and clone size, whereas the DNA furnished D and trimming. The table has about 190,000 clones, more than 70% seen once. The TCR sequence derives from a woman aged 80 or older with active or convalescent COVID-19. The source material was peripheral blood. The chain has TRBV19 and TRBJ1-1; D gene uncertain. CDR3 in DNA: TGTGCCAGTAGTAGAACCGCGACTGAAAAAGCTTTCTTT. It is translated as CASSRTATEKAFF. The variable domain in full, with the rest retrieved from reference TRBV19 and TRBJ1-1, is DGGITQSPKYLFRKEGQNVTLSCEQNLNHDAMYWYRQDPGQGLRLIYYSQIVNDFQKGDIAEGYSVSREKKESFPLTVTSAQKNPTAFYLCASSRTATEKAFFGQGTRLTVV.